The following is a T cell receptor (beta chain) sequence with its context. Antigen unknown. J was trimmed by 4 bases and V by 7 bases; bases with no gene match: 4. CDR3 length: 14 residues. Germline lookup yields CDR1 PRHDT and CDR2 FYEKMQ (reference sequence). These data originate in a study of cytomegalovirus exposure and HLA in healthy donors. General study results and limits: Later analysis suggested links between common viral pathogens and several top significant clusters.

13 Jbeta primers and 60 Vbeta primers were used for the PCR. Some clones are missing from TCRdb's copy, which holds only in-frame ones; the method was immunoSEQ multiplex PCR. In the table there are some 200,000 clones, about 70% of which are singletons. The TCR was taken from a woman under 40 in good health and CMV-seronegative. The sequenced material came from PBMCs. The rearrangement uses TRBV13 and TRBJ2-6; 7 positions agree with TRBD2. The CDR3 reads CASTLATGANVLTF. DNA for the CDR3: TGTGCCAGCACACTAGCGACCGGGGCCAACGTCCTGACTTTC.